The 7 T cell receptor beta chains presented below share a single source sample, sequenced in a study of CD8 T cells in ankylosing spondylitis. One entry per CDR3 protein results from TCRdb running MiXCR on the 5' RACE reads. This repertoire shows about 360,000 distinct CDR3 sequences, 20% found once; its top ten account for over 10%. Input material: blood, either unsorted or a sorted T cell fraction (not recorded which). These TCRs come from a male donor with ankylosing spondylitis or in good health (not recorded which).

V and J are TRBV30 and TRBJ2-3, with TRBD2 matching over 10 bases. V shed 4 bases and J 6 bases; nucleotides not matched to a gene: 7. The CDR3 totals 14 residues. CDR1 GTSNPN and CDR2 SVGIG come from the germline V gene (reference sequence). This CDR3 reads CAWTSGGAGDTQYF. In DNA form, the CDR3 reads TGTGCCTGGACGAGCGGGGGGGCCGGGGATACGCAGTATTTT.

This chain links TRBV6-1 with TRBJ1-2; 8 nucleotides align to TRBD1. In germline, CDR1 is MNHNS, CDR2 SASEGT. The CDR3 runs 14 residues. The V gene end was trimmed by 7 bases and the J gene end by 8 bases; junction bases not matched to a gene: 12. In DNA, the CDR3 is TGTGCCAGCACCCTCCCCGACAGGGGCCGAGGCTACACCTTC. It specifies CASTLPDRGRGYTF.

This clonotype was seen a few times. This chain connects TRBV7-9 to TRBJ2-1, with D possibly being TRBD2 (5 bases). With 6 bases removed from V and 0 bases from J, the gap between germline ends came to 15 bases. CDR3 length: 16 residues. The germline V gene has CDR1 SEHNR and CDR2 FQNEAQ (reference sequence). CDR3 bases: TGTGCCAGCAGTCCCCAGCTAGCTGCCTCCTACAATGAGCAGTTCTTC. Residues: CASSPQLAASYNEQFF.

The genes are TRBV12-3 or TRBV12-4 and TRBJ2-1, with unresolved D. Between the trimmed V and J ends, which lost 5 bases and 10 bases, there was a span of 15 bases. The CDR3 spans 13 residues. The CDR3 sequence: CASSLPLSKEQFF. Written as DNA, the CDR3 is TGTGCCAGCAGTCTGCCACTAAGCAAGGAGCAGTTCTTC.

This clonotype was observed a handful of times. The chain combines TRBV12-3 or TRBV12-4 with TRBJ2-7; a weak D match, TRBD1 (6 bases). V dropped 6 bases and J dropped 5 bases, with 14 bases sitting between them. The CDR3 sequence is 13 residues long. For the CDR3, the DNA is TGTGCCAGCAGACCCGGGACAACAAACGAGCAGTACTTC. Protein: CASRPGTTNEQYF.

This clonotype was picked up a small number of times. The chain recombines TRBV11-2 with TRBJ2-5; TRBD2 is a possible D gene (5 bases). The CDR3 is made up of 14 amino acids. The germline V gene has CDR1 SGHAT and CDR2 FQNNGV. Trimming pared 5 bases from V and 5 bases from J, leaving 15 bases between. The CDR3 reads CASSPRWERETQYF. CDR3 coding DNA: TGTGCCAGCAGCCCCCGGTGGGAGCGGGAGACCCAGTACTTC.

With respect to this clonotype: Mismatch with germline at one junction end may stem from a read error. V usage is TRBV13 and J usage is TRBJ2-6, with 7 bases lining up with TRBD1. In germline, CDR1 is PRHDT, CDR2 FYEKMQ (reference sequence). The CDR3 sequence is 18 residues long. CDR3 in DNA: TGTGCCAGCAGCTTATTGAGGGGGCTGTTCTCTGGGGCCAACGTCCTGACTTTT. It specifies CASSLLRGLFSGANVLTF.